In this sample, the clone carrying this TCR beta chain turned up many times. Its antigen is undetermined. TCRdb itself ran the RT-PCR reads through MiXCR, one entry per CDR3 protein. The sample has 530,000 or so distinct CDR3 sequences, approximately 12% seen once. The record originates from a study of response to subunit inactivated influenza vaccine. Overall study results and limits: Each seasonal influenza vaccination, the authors suggested, recruits few new T cells.

Sequencing used PBMCs from blood, obtained on the day of vaccination. This receptor was taken from a man between 50 and 59 years old who received an inactivated influenza vaccine.

The CDR3 protein is CASSQGISGGWSQPQHF. CDR3 sequence (DNA): TGTGCCAGCAGCCAAGGTATCTCGGGGGGCTGGTCTCAGCCCCAGCATTTT. V usage is TRBV16 and J usage is TRBJ1-5, with D tentatively TRBD1 (6 bases). The CDR3 spans 17 residues. The ends were cut back, 2 bases at V and 6 bases at J, with 20 bases in the middle. Germline lookup yields CDR1 KGHSY and CDR2 FQNENV. Filled out from reference TRBV16 and TRBJ1-5, the complete variable domain reads GEEVAQTPKHLVRGEGQKAKLYCAPIKGHSYVFWYQQVLKNEFKFLISFQNENVFDETGMPKERFSAKCLPNSPCSLEIQATKLEDSAVYFCASSQGISGGWSQPQHFGDGTRLSIL.